The rows below give T cell receptor beta chains drawn from one sample of a study of cytomegalovirus exposure and HLA in healthy donors. Sequencing was performed with immunoSEQ multiplex PCR; in TCRdb, only in-frame clones are kept and a portion is missing. The table shows around 150,000 clones, with 65% to 70% occurring only once. The specimen sequenced was PBMCs. These receptors were collected from a man aged 25 to 40 in good health and CMV-seropositive. Both conserved end residues are part of each CDR3. D genes are given only for firm matches. Size is stated for part of the rows, as once, few or many counts, or as a class when the clone is expanded.

V gene	clone size	J gene	D gene	CDR3 DNA	CDR3 protein
TRBV12-5	.	TRBJ2-7	.	TGTGCTAGTGGTTCCAGGGCGGCACGGAACTCCTACGAGCAGTACTTC	CASGSRAARNSYEQYF
TRBV5-5	.	TRBJ2-7	.	TGTGCCAGCAGCTTGGCCGCTAGAGTTCCAACCTACGAGCAGTACTTC	CASSLAARVPTYEQYF
TRBV5-5	few	TRBJ2-2	TRBD2	TGTGCCAGCAGCTTGGCTAGCGGGAGTAACACCGGGGAGCTGTTTTTT	CASSLASGSNTGELFF
TRBV4-1	.	TRBJ1-6	.	TGCGCCAGCAGCCAAGATTGGCAAAGCTCCTATAATTCACCCCTCCACTTT	CASSQDWQSSYNSPLHF
TRBV19	few	TRBJ1-5	.	TGTGCCAGTAATTTCCGGCAGGGCAATCAGCCCCAGCATTTT	CASNFRQGNQPQHF
TRBV5-6	.	TRBJ1-1	TRBD1	TGTGCCAGCAGCTTGCAGGGGGCATTTAAATCTGAAGCTTTCTTT	CASSLQGAFKSEAFF
TRBV13	.	TRBJ2-1	.	TGTGCCAGCAGCTTTGTTGGACAGGGCCGTGGATATGTCGGGAGGTTTTACAATGAGCAGTTCTTC	CASSFVGQGRGYVGRFYNEQFF
TRBV5-1	once	TRBJ2-1	.	TGCGCCAGCAGCTTGGACTCCGACTCCTACAATGAGCAGTTCTTC	CASSLDSDSYNEQFF
TRBV30	.	TRBJ2-7	.	TGTGCCTTATCTAATAACTACGAGCAGTACTTC	CALSNNYEQYF
TRBV28	.	TRBJ2-7	TRBD1	TGTGCCAGCAGGTCACCACCTCATGGACAGGGGGCAATGGACTTC	CASRSPPHGQGAMDF
TRBV11-2	.	TRBJ1-5	TRBD1	TGTGCCAGCAGCTTAGAGGACAGGGGTGGGCAGCCCCAGCATTTT	CASSLEDRGGQPQHF
TRBV2	.	TRBJ1-1	TRBD1	TGTGCCAGCAGTGAAGTATCCCCCACAGGGGGCACTGAAGCTTTCTTT	CASSEVSPTGGTEAFF
TRBV6-4	.	TRBJ2-1	.	TGTGCCAGCAGTGTTCGGGAGACCAATGAGCAGTTCTTC	CASSVRETNEQFF
TRBV6-5	.	TRBJ1-1	TRBD1	TGTGCCAGCAGCCAGACAGGGGTAAGAGCTTTCTTT	CASSQTGVRAFF
TRBV10-3	.	TRBJ2-7	.	TGTGCCACCAGAGAAGCTAGCCGGGAGTCGGGAGAGCAGTACTTC	CATREASRESGEQYF
TRBV7-9	.	TRBJ2-7	TRBD1	TGTGCCAGCAGCTTGTGGCCCGCTCGGGGACAGTCTTACGAGCAGTACTTC	CASSLWPARGQSYEQYF
TRBV6-1	.	TRBJ2-5	TRBD2	TGTGCCAGCAGTGGGCGACTAGCGCAAGAGACCCAGTACTTC	CASSGRLAQETQYF
TRBV4-2	.	TRBJ2-7	TRBD2	TGTGCCAGCAGCCAAGAAGCGGGAGAGTCTTACGAGCAGTACTTC	CASSQEAGESYEQYF